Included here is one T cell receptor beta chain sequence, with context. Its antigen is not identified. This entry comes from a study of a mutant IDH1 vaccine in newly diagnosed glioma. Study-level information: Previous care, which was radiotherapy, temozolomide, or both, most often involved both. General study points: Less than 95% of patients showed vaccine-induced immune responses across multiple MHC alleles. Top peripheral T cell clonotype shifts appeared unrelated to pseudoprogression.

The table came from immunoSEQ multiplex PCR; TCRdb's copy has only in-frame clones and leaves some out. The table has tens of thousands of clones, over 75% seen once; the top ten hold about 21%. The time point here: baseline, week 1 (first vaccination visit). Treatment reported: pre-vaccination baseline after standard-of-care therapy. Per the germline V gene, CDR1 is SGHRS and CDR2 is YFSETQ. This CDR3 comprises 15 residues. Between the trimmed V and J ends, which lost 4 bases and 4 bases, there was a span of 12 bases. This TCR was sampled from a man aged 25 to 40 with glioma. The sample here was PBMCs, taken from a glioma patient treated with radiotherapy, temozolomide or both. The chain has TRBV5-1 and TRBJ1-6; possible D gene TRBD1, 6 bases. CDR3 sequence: CASSLGQSYNSPLHF. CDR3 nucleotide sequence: TGCGCCAGCAGCCTAGGACAGTCTTATAATTCACCCCTCCACTTT.